A selection of T cell receptor beta chains follows, all from one sample in a study of breast tumors, draining lymph nodes, adjacent tissues. MiXCR was run by TCRdb on the multiplex PCR reads, yielding one entry per CDR3 protein. The sample contains under 300,000 distinct CDR3 sequences, under 40% of which appear only once. The sample consisted of axillary lymph node tissue. Source of these receptors: a female donor with breast cancer. Some clones in this sample may be carry-over from other donors' samples. CDR3s include the opening cysteine and the closing phenylalanine or tryptophan. D genes are given only for firm matches. Size values are once, few and many counts, or a class for expanded clones, and some rows have none.

j_gene: TRBJ2-1
len: 15
abundance: many
v_gene: TRBV20-1
d_gene: .
CDR3aa: CSAREVGAIPNEQFF
CDR3nt: TGCAGTGCTAGAGAAGTCGGCGCGATTCCCAATGAGCAGTTCTTC

j_gene: TRBJ1-2
len: 15
abundance: many
v_gene: TRBV7-2
d_gene: .
CDR3aa: CASSPTPDSHYGYTF
CDR3nt: TGTGCCAGCAGCCCCACCCCGGACAGCCACTATGGCTACACCTTC

j_gene: TRBJ2-7
len: 11
abundance: .
v_gene: TRBV10-3
d_gene: .
CDR3aa: CATTVAYEQYF
CDR3nt: TGTGCTACGACTGTCGCCTACGAGCAGTACTTC

j_gene: TRBJ2-1
len: 17
abundance: few
v_gene: TRBV15
d_gene: TRBD2
CDR3aa: CATSRDDGGLDRDEQFF
CDR3nt: TGTGCCACCAGCAGAGACGATGGGGGACTAGATCGCGATGAGCAGTTCTTC

j_gene: TRBJ1-2
len: 14
abundance: .
v_gene: TRBV4-2
d_gene: .
CDR3aa: CASSPRRGGCGHTF
CDR3nt: TGTGCCAGCAGCCCCCGCCGCGGAGGGTGTGGCCACACCTTC

j_gene: TRBJ1-5
len: 14
abundance: .
v_gene: TRBV27
d_gene: TRBD1
CDR3aa: CASSQDRVNQPQHF
CDR3nt: TGTGCCAGCAGTCAAGACAGGGTAAATCAGCCCCAGCATTTT

j_gene: TRBJ2-7
len: 14
abundance: .
v_gene: TRBV11-2
d_gene: TRBD2
CDR3aa: CASSVSGGTHEQYF
CDR3nt: TGTGCCAGCAGCGTTAGCGGGGGTACACACGAGCAGTACTTC

j_gene: TRBJ2-7
len: 14
abundance: .
v_gene: TRBV6-2/TRBV6-3
d_gene: .
CDR3aa: CASSYDSYTYEQYF
CDR3nt: TGTGCCAGCAGTTACGATAGTTATACCTACGAGCAGTACTTC

j_gene: TRBJ2-2
len: 15
abundance: few
v_gene: TRBV28
d_gene: .
CDR3aa: CASQTEGGFTGELFF
CDR3nt: TGTGCCAGCCAGACCGAGGGGGGCTTCACCGGGGAGCTGTTTTTT

j_gene: TRBJ1-2
len: 13
abundance: many
v_gene: TRBV10-3
d_gene: TRBD1
CDR3aa: CAGGRDRENGYTF
CDR3nt: TGTGCCGGGGGCAGGGACAGGGAAAATGGCTACACCTTC

j_gene: TRBJ2-3
len: 16
abundance: many
v_gene: TRBV9
d_gene: .
CDR3aa: CASSETGHYITDTQYF
CDR3nt: TGTGCCAGCAGCGAAACGGGACACTATATCACAGATACGCAGTATTTT

j_gene: TRBJ2-3
len: 14
abundance: .
v_gene: TRBV10-2
d_gene: TRBD2
CDR3aa: CASSRAGEKDTQYF
CDR3nt: TGCGCCAGCAGCAGAGCGGGAGAGAAAGATACGCAGTATTTT

j_gene: TRBJ2-7
len: 14
abundance: many
v_gene: TRBV5-1
d_gene: TRBD2
CDR3aa: CASSGQAGFGEQYF
CDR3nt: TGCGCCAGCAGCGGCCAAGCGGGGTTCGGCGAGCAGTACTTC

j_gene: TRBJ2-7
len: 15
abundance: many
v_gene: TRBV10-2
d_gene: .
CDR3aa: CASRAFGTPIYEQYF
CDR3nt: TGCGCCAGCAGAGCCTTCGGGACACCCATCTACGAGCAGTACTTC

j_gene: TRBJ1-2
len: 13
abundance: many
v_gene: TRBV4-1
d_gene: .
CDR3aa: CASSQDRFYGYTF
CDR3nt: TGCGCCAGCAGCCAAGACAGATTCTATGGCTACACCTTC

j_gene: TRBJ1-5
len: 15
abundance: medium-sized
v_gene: TRBV2
d_gene: .
CDR3aa: CASSEVRETRQPQHF
CDR3nt: TGTGCCAGCAGTGAAGTGCGGGAGACAAGGCAGCCCCAGCATTTT

j_gene: TRBJ2-7
len: 14
abundance: many
v_gene: TRBV7-9
d_gene: TRBD2
CDR3aa: CASSLAGLAYEQYF
CDR3nt: TGTGCCAGCAGCTTAGCGGGACTAGCCTACGAGCAGTACTTC

j_gene: TRBJ2-7
len: 13
abundance: once
v_gene: TRBV10-3
d_gene: .
CDR3aa: CAIMGDFTYEQYF
CDR3nt: TGTGCCATCATGGGGGACTTCACCTACGAGCAGTACTTC

j_gene: TRBJ2-3
len: 13
abundance: few
v_gene: TRBV13
d_gene: .
CDR3aa: CASSLPTPGTQYF
CDR3nt: TGTGCCAGCAGCTTACCTACCCCCGGAACGCAGTATTTT

j_gene: TRBJ2-5
len: 16
abundance: .
v_gene: TRBV5-6
d_gene: .
CDR3aa: CASSLAEGGRLETQYF
CDR3nt: TGTGCCAGCAGCTTGGCGGAGGGGGGGCGGTTGGAGACCCAGTACTTC

j_gene: TRBJ1-5
len: 13
abundance: many
v_gene: TRBV20-1
d_gene: .
CDR3aa: CSALRQANQPQHF
CDR3nt: TGCAGTGCTTTACGACAGGCAAATCAGCCCCAGCATTTT

j_gene: TRBJ2-3
len: 15
abundance: few
v_gene: TRBV5-6
d_gene: .
CDR3aa: CASSLFGGDTDTQYF
CDR3nt: TGTGCCAGCAGCTTGTTTGGGGGCGACACAGATACGCAGTATTTT

j_gene: TRBJ1-2
len: 13
abundance: .
v_gene: TRBV20-1
d_gene: TRBD1
CDR3aa: CSASPGQLYGYTF
CDR3nt: TGCAGTGCTAGCCCGGGACAGCTCTATGGCTACACCTTC

j_gene: TRBJ1-2
len: 14
abundance: .
v_gene: TRBV5-4
d_gene: .
CDR3aa: CASSFLYRVDGYTF
CDR3nt: TGTGCCAGCAGCTTTTTATACAGGGTAGACGGCTACACCTTC